Listed here are 16 T cell receptor beta chains from one sample, sequenced in a study of cytomegalovirus exposure and HLA in healthy donors. The PCR had 60 Vbeta and 13 Jbeta primers. Produced via immunoSEQ multiplex PCR; TCRdb's table is partial and in-frame only. This sample has 150,000 to 200,000 clones; about 85% occur once, and the top ten carry roughly 1.5%. The sample consisted of PBMCs. Receptor source: a woman between 50 and 59 years old in good health and CMV-seronegative.

The chain combines TRBV4-3 with TRBJ1-2; 7 bases are shared with TRBD1. Germline CDR1 and CDR2: LGHNA and YSLEER. The CDR3 runs to 18 residues. Losses at the gene ends were 0 bases for V and 0 bases for J; bases not matched to a gene: 10. The DNA for the CDR3 is TGCGCCAGCAGCCAAGATCGAGGGGGCGCCTCGTCTAACTATGGCTACACCTTC. This codes for CASSQDRGGASSNYGYTF.

The rearrangement joins TRBV6-5 to TRBJ2-7, with TRBD2 matching over 7 bases. The CDR3 consists of 14 residues. Germline V lookup: CDR1 MNHEY, CDR2 SVGAGI. Trimming removed 7 bases from V and 7 bases from J; junction bases left unmatched: 13. For the CDR3, the DNA is TGTGCCAGCACGACCGGACTAGGAGCTTGGGAGCAGTACTTC. Translated: CASTTGLGAWEQYF.

Comment on this clone: The same CDR3 arises from other DNA sequences in this sample as well. The chain couples TRBV6-5 to TRBJ1-2, with 8 positions matching TRBD1. From germline, CDR1 is MNHEY and CDR2 SVGAGI. V was pared by 6 bases and J by 4 bases, with 4 bases of the junction left unmatched. The CDR3 extends over 13 amino acids. CDR3 residues: CASRPTGGYGYTF. The CDR3 bases are TGTGCCAGCAGGCCCACAGGGGGCTATGGCTACACCTTC.

The chain employs TRBV5-6 and TRBJ2-1, with 7 bases lining up with TRBD1. The CDR3 runs 14 residues. Unmatched junction bases numbered 9, after V lost 4 bases and J lost 8 bases. Germline loops: CDR1 SGHDT, CDR2 YYEEEE. The CDR3 region has the DNA TGTGCCAGCAGCGTGGACAGGTACTTTGATGAGCAGTTCTTC. It codes for CASSVDRYFDEQFF. Supplemented by reference TRBV5-6 and TRBJ2-1, the full variable domain reads DAGVTQSPTHLIKTRGQQVTLRCSPKSGHDTVSWYQQALGQGPQFIFQYYEEEERQRGNFPDRFSGHQFPNYSSELNVNALLLGDSALYLCASSVDRYFDEQFFGPGTRLTVL.

The CDR3 bases are TGTGCCAGCAGCTTCGGCGGGACCACTGAAGCTTTCTTT. It specifies CASSFGGTTEAFF. The rearrangement links TRBV7-8 to TRBJ1-1, with D possibly matching TRBD1 (5 bases). The CDR3 has 13 amino acids. In germline, CDR1 is SGHVS, CDR2 FQNEAQ. The V gene lost 3 bases and the J gene lost 4 bases, with 9 bases spanning the gap.

The V gene is TRBV2, the J gene TRBJ2-5, with D maybe TRBD2 (5 bases). The CDR3 runs 13 residues. The ends were cut back, 9 bases at V and 5 bases at J, with 16 bases in the middle. CDR1 and CDR2 (germline): SNHLY, FYNNEI. CDR3 nucleotide sequence: TGTGCCAGAAGATCGTCGGGCGGGGAGACCCAGTACTTC. Amino acids: CARRSSGGETQYF.

The rearrangement joins TRBV28 to TRBJ2-7, with TRBD2 identical over 14 bases. The length of the CDR3 is 17 residues. The V segment lost 6 bases and the J segment 2 bases; nucleotides outside the gene matches: 9. Germline V gene data show CDR1 as MDHEN and CDR2 as SYDVKM. This CDR3 reads CASSRGLAGVRTYEQYF. Written as DNA, the CDR3 is TGTGCCAGCAGCCGGGGACTAGCGGGAGTTCGGACCTACGAGCAGTACTTC.

The rearrangement uses TRBV28 and TRBJ2-7, with D possibly being TRBD1 (6 bases). Germline V gene lookup returns CDR1 MDHEN and CDR2 SYDVKM. This CDR3 spans 15 amino acids. V was pared by 5 bases and J by 0 bases, with 14 bases between. Written as DNA, the CDR3 is TGTGCCAGCAGTCCACCAGACAGGAACTCCTACGAGCAGTACTTC. This sequence encodes CASSPPDRNSYEQYF.

V and J are TRBV27 and TRBJ1-5, with D uncertain. CDR3 length equals 14 residues. Germline V lookup: CDR1 MNHEY, CDR2 SMNVEV (reference sequence). V dropped 8 bases and J dropped 2 bases, with 13 bases sitting between them. The CDR3 region is CASRSRGGNQPQHF. CDR3 sequence (DNA): TGTGCCAGCCGAAGCCGGGGAGGCAATCAGCCCCAGCATTTT.

This chain connects TRBV19 to TRBJ2-5; 9 bases align to TRBD2. This CDR3 comprises 15 residues. J gave up 5 bases and V 5 bases, and 9 bases lay outside the gene matches. CDR1 and CDR2 (germline): LNHDA, SQIVND (reference sequence). The CDR3 coding sequence is TGTGCCAGTAGTGACTTGCGGGGGGGCCGGGAGACCCAGTACTTC. Translated: CASSDLRGGRETQYF.

This rearrangement joins TRBV7-9 to TRBJ2-1; 8 nucleotides match TRBD2. Losses at the gene ends were 4 bases for V and 2 bases for J; bases not matched to a gene: 7. Germline V gene sequence: CDR1 SEHNR, CDR2 FQNEAQ (reference sequence). CDR3 length: 16 amino acids. This CDR3 is CASSSPGLVPYNEQFF. The CDR3 nucleotides are TGTGCCAGCAGCTCCCCGGGACTAGTTCCCTACAATGAGCAGTTCTTC.

This clone was counted between two and nine times. The gene calls are TRBV6-6 and TRBJ2-7; 8 positions agree with TRBD2. With V trimmed by 7 bases and J by 4 bases, 12 bases remained unmatched. CDR1 and CDR2 (germline): MNHNY, SVGAGI (reference sequence). The CDR3 is 15 residues long. The CDR3 DNA is TGTGCCAGCACCCAAAGACGGGGGGGCCTGTACGAGCAGTACTTC. Encoded protein: CASTQRRGGLYEQYF.

The genes are TRBV7-2 and TRBJ2-7; 8 bases are a match to TRBD1. The V segment lost 6 bases and the J segment 5 bases; nucleotides outside the gene matches: 6. The CDR3 is 13 residues long. Per germline, CDR1 SGHTA and CDR2 FQGNSA. The CDR3 loop reads CASRAGGADEQYF. Written as DNA, the CDR3 is TGTGCCAGCAGGGCAGGGGGCGCAGACGAGCAGTACTTC.

This clone was counted only a few times. The chain combines TRBV5-4 with TRBJ1-3, with 7 bases matching TRBD1. Unmatched junction bases numbered 8, after V lost 4 bases and J lost 4 bases. Germline CDR1 SGHNT, CDR2 YYREEE (reference sequence). This CDR3 contains 15 residues. The CDR3 DNA is TGTGCCAGCAGCACGGGGACAGTCGAGGGAAACACCATATATTTT. The encoded protein is CASSTGTVEGNTIYF. Combining the CDR3 with reference TRBV5-4 and TRBJ1-3 gives the whole variable domain ETGVTQSPTHLIKTRGQQVTLRCSSQSGHNTVSWYQQALGQGPQFIFQYYREEENGRGNFPPRFSGLQFPNYSSELNVNALELDDSALYLCASSTGTVEGNTIYFGEGSWLTVV.

V is TRBV28 and J is TRBJ1-1; no reliable D call. Trimming shortened V by 3 bases and J by 3 bases, and 2 bases separated the two germline ends. Germline lookup yields CDR1 MDHEN and CDR2 SYDVKM. CDR3 length: 11 amino acids. DNA for the CDR3: TGTGCCAGCAGTTTCGACACTGAAGCTTTCTTT. Its protein product is CASSFDTEAFF.

This clone was observed once. The chain has TRBV7-2 and TRBJ2-2, with D perhaps TRBD2 (6 bases). The V end lost 5 bases, the J end lost 2 bases, and 9 bases lay between the germline ends. This CDR3 region has 14 residues. Germline-derived CDR1 and CDR2 are SGHTA and FQGNSA. The CDR3 nucleotides are TGTGCCAGCAGCATTAGCGGAAACACCGGGGAGCTGTTTTTT. Encoded protein: CASSISGNTGELFF.